This entry lists 30 T cell receptor beta chains sequenced from one sample in a study of T cells expressing NK-cell markers. TCRdb derives one entry per CDR3 protein from the 5' RACE reads, leaving out DNA. This listing includes some 600,000 distinct CDR3 sequences. Sequencing was performed on blood T cells: a sorted CD56 or NKG2C T cell subset, CD4+ or CD8+ T cells, or bulk PBMC T cells (not recorded which). These receptors were obtained from a man between 18 and 29 years old in good health.

This chain's CDR3 is CSARDMWEGANEQFF. The rearrangement links TRBV20-1 to TRBJ2-1; TCRdb names TRBD1, which stays unverified in the absence of DNA. CDR1 is DFQATT and CDR2 is SNEGSKA in the germline V gene (reference sequence). CDR3 size: 15 residues.

This chain joins TRBV24-1 and TRBJ2-1; TCRdb names TRBD2, which stays unverified in the absence of DNA. The CDR3 consists of 13 residues. CDR1 KGHDR and CDR2 SFDVKD come from the germline V gene. Here the CDR3 reads CATSELADNEQFF.

The rearrangement links TRBV5-6 to TRBJ2-2. There are 19 residues in the CDR3. Germline CDR1 is SGHDT and CDR2 is YYEEEE. This CDR3 is CASSLAVPRHTKNTGELFF.

The genes are TRBV7-2 and TRBJ2-3; TCRdb indicates TRBD1, and absent DNA this call remains unverified. The CDR3 runs 16 residues. Per the germline V gene, CDR1 is SGHTA and CDR2 is FQGNSA. CDR3 protein: CASSSAGWTRADTQYF.

V gene TRBV5-1 combines with J gene TRBJ2-4. Germline V gene data show CDR1 as SGHRS and CDR2 as YFSETQ. This CDR3 has 16 amino acids. CDR3 in amino acids: CASSLFVGNDENIQYF.

V is TRBV7-9 and J is TRBJ2-2. This CDR3 is built from 14 residues. Germline V CDR1 and CDR2: SEHNR, FQNEAQ (reference sequence). The CDR3 loop is CASSPTSITGELFF.

The J gene is TRBJ1-5, the V gene TRBV4-3. The CDR3 is 14 amino acids. Germline-derived CDR1 and CDR2 are LGHNA and YSLEER. CDR3 amino acids: CASSQDGAHQPQHF.

CDR3 amino acids: CASSQEDWQGALNTEAFF. The chain is built from TRBV4-2 and TRBJ1-1; the D gene TCRdb calls, TRBD1, cannot be checked with no DNA. CDR1 is LGHNA, CDR2 YNFKEQ, per germline. There are 18 residues in the CDR3.

J is TRBJ1-3 and V is TRBV6-2 or TRBV6-3. The CDR3 loop spans 15 amino acids. Germline CDR1 is MNHEY and CDR2 is SVGEGT. This chain's CDR3 is CASSFRRSTGNTIYF.

The chain recombines TRBV7-2 with TRBJ2-3. CDR1 SGHTA and CDR2 FQGNSA come from the germline V gene. This CDR3 comprises 16 residues. The CDR3 is CASSLVGTRRSDTQYF.

The V gene is TRBV29-1, the J gene TRBJ1-1; no DNA is available, so the TRBD1 call from TCRdb remains unchecked. Germline CDR1 SQVTM, CDR2 ANQGSEA. The CDR3 consists of 11 residues. The CDR3 loop is CSVLTGLGAFF.

The V call is TRBV19, the J call TRBJ1-5; TCRdb calls TRBD1, which cannot be checked without DNA. The CDR3 runs 16 residues. The germline V gene encodes CDR1 LNHDA and CDR2 SQIVND (reference sequence). This chain's CDR3 is CASSEGKGLVRQPQHF.

The chain carries TRBV12-3 or TRBV12-4 and TRBJ2-2. This CDR3 contains 15 residues. CDR3 sequence: CASSFTRINTGELFF.

V is TRBV2 and J is TRBJ2-1; TCRdb selects TRBD2, and the lack of DNA leaves this call unchecked. CDR1 is SNHLY and CDR2 is FYNNEI in the germline V gene. The CDR3 has 18 amino acids. This CDR3 is CASREGLAGGSPLDEQFF.

This chain connects TRBV9 to TRBJ2-7; the TRBD1 assignment by TCRdb is unverifiable without DNA. The CDR3 has 14 residues. Germline loops: CDR1 SGDLS, CDR2 YYNGEE. The CDR3 here is CASSVSTQGGEQYF.

The gene calls are TRBV4-3 and TRBJ2-3; the TRBD1 assignment by TCRdb is unverifiable without DNA. Germline V CDR1 and CDR2: LGHNA, YSLEER. This CDR3 is built from 14 residues. The CDR3 protein is CASSQSGRTDTQYF.

This chain's CDR3 is CSAGTVGDDTQYF. The genes are TRBV20-1 and TRBJ2-3; the D gene TCRdb calls, TRBD1, cannot be checked with no DNA. The CDR3 covers 13 residues. Germline CDR1 is DFQATT and CDR2 is SNEGSKA (reference sequence).

This chain uses TRBV2 with TRBJ1-1. The germline V gene encodes CDR1 SNHLY and CDR2 FYNNEI. There are 12 residues in the CDR3. The CDR3 loop reads CASKPGFAEAFF.

The chain couples TRBV29-1 to TRBJ1-5; TCRdb calls TRBD1, which cannot be checked without DNA. The CDR3 spans 13 residues. CDR1 and CDR2 (germline): SQVTM, ANQGSEA. The CDR3 here is CSTAQAVDQPQHF.

V usage is TRBV4-3 and J usage is TRBJ2-1; the TCRdb D gene call, TRBD1, has no DNA to confirm it. Germline CDR1 is LGHNA and CDR2 is YSLEER. The CDR3 contains 14 residues. The CDR3 sequence is CASSQERGWGEQFF.

This sequence joins TRBV20-1 and TRBJ1-5; TCRdb selects TRBD1, and the lack of DNA leaves this call unchecked. The CDR3 has 16 amino acids. Germline values: CDR1 DFQATT, CDR2 SNEGSKA (reference sequence). This CDR3 reads CSARDWTDTEDQPQHF.

The chain joins TRBV4-3 to TRBJ1-1. There are 15 residues in the CDR3. Germline assignment: CDR1 LGHNA and CDR2 YSLEER. The CDR3 reads CASSHDRPVNTEAFF.

This CDR3 is CASSLSRGALNEQFF. V usage is TRBV12-3 or TRBV12-4 and J usage is TRBJ2-1; TCRdb lists TRBD1, though no DNA is available to test this call. The CDR3 spans 15 residues.

The chain carries TRBV19 and TRBJ2-1; there is no DNA to check the TCRdb D call of TRBD2. This CDR3 is 13 amino acids long. Germline V lookup: CDR1 LNHDA, CDR2 SQIVND (reference sequence). The CDR3 reads CASSVGLAVEQFF.

The chain employs TRBV7-9 and TRBJ2-5; as DNA is missing, the TRBD1 call by TCRdb cannot be tested. CDR1 is SEHNR, CDR2 FQNEAQ, per germline (reference sequence). CDR3 length equals 16 residues. Here the CDR3 reads CASTYSTGRTQETQYF.

This chain connects TRBV12-3 or TRBV12-4 to TRBJ1-1; TCRdb names TRBD1, which stays unverified in the absence of DNA. The CDR3 length is 12 residues. This CDR3 is CASNQGNTEAFF.

This chain connects TRBV12-3 or TRBV12-4 to TRBJ2-5; TCRdb reports TRBD2, a call that lacks DNA to check it against. The CDR3 length is 17 residues. The CDR3: CASSFGLAGSYLETQYF.

The chain has TRBV9 and TRBJ2-2; TCRdb designates TRBD1, a call that cannot be tested without DNA. This CDR3 has 17 amino acids. Germline CDR1 and CDR2: SGDLS and YYNGEE. CDR3 residues: CASSVEGRGHPTGELFF.

The chain uses TRBV7-8 and TRBJ2-1; TCRdb indicates TRBD2, and absent DNA this call remains unverified. CDR1 is SGHVS, CDR2 FQNEAQ, per germline. The CDR3 sequence is 15 residues long. The chain's CDR3 is CASSPRLAPYNEQFF.

The chain combines TRBV6-5 with TRBJ2-1; TCRdb reports TRBD2, a call that lacks DNA to check it against. Germline V gene lookup returns CDR1 MNHEY and CDR2 SVGAGI. This CDR3 spans 16 amino acids. The CDR3: CASSYSPGLAGGQQFF.